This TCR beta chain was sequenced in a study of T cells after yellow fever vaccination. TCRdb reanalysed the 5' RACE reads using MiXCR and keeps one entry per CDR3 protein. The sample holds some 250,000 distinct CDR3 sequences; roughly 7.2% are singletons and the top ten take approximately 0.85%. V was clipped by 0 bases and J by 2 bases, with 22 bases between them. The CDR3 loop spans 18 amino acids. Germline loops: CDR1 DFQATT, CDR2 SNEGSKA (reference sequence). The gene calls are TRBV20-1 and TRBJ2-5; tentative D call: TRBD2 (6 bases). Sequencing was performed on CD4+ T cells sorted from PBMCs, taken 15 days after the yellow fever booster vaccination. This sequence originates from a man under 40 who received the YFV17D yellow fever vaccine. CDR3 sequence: CSARDGRRPSEVQETQYF. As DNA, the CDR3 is TGCAGTGCTAGAGATGGCAGGCGGCCTAGCGAGGTACAAGAGACCCAGTACTTC.